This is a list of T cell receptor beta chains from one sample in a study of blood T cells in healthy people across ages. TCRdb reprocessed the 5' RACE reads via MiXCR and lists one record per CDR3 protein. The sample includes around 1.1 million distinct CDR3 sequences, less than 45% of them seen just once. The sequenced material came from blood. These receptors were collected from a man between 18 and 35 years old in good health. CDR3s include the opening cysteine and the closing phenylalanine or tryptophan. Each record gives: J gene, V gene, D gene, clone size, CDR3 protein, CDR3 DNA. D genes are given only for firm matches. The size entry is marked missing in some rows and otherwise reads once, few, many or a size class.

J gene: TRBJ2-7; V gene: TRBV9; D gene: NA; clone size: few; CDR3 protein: CASSPPQSYEQYF; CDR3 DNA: TGTGCCAGCAGCCCCCCGCAGTCCTACGAGCAGTACTTC
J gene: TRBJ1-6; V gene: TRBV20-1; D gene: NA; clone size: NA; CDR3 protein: CSASRQDNSPLHF; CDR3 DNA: TGCAGTGCTAGTAGACAGGATAATTCACCCCTCCACTTT
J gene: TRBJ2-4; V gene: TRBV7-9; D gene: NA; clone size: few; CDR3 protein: CASSPIEFRKNIQYF; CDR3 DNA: TGTGCCAGCAGCCCTATTGAATTTCGCAAAAACATTCAGTACTTC
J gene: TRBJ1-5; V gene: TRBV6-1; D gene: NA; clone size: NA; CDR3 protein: CASRDANQPQHF; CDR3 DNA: TGTGCCAGCAGGGACGCCAATCAGCCCCAGCATTTT
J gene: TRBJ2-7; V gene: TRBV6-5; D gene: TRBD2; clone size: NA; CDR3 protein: CASSYSRTGTSGTYEQYF; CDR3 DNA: TGTGCCAGCAGTTACTCGCGGACAGGGACTAGCGGGACCTACGAGCAGTACTTC
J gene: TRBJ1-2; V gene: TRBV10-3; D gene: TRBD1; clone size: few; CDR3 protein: CAISGATGEGGYTF; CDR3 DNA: TGTGCCATCAGTGGCGCGACAGGGGAGGGTGGCTACACCTTC
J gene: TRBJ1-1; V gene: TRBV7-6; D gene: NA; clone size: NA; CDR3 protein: CASSLDEGSTEAFF; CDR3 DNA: TGTGCCAGCAGCTTAGACGAAGGGAGCACTGAAGCTTTCTTT
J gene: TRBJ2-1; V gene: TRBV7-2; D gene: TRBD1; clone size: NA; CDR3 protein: CASSRFPGQGNNEQFF; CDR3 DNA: TGTGCCAGCAGCAGATTCCCGGGACAGGGTAACAATGAGCAGTTCTTC
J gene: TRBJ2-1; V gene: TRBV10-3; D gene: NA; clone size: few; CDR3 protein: CAISEAGGYNEQFF; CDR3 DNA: TGTGCCATCAGTGAGGCAGGAGGATACAATGAGCAGTTCTTC
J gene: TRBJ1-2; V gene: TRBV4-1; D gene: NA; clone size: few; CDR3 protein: CASSHHGQHYGYTF; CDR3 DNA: TGCGCCAGCAGCCACCATGGACAGCACTATGGCTACACCTTC
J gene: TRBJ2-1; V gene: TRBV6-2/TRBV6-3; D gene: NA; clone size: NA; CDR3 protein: CASRVGGTGNEQFF; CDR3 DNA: TGTGCCAGCAGGGTAGGGGGAACGGGCAATGAGCAGTTCTTC
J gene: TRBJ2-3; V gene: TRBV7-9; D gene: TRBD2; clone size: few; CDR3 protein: CASSFRAGAPDTQYF; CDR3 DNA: TGTGCCAGCAGCTTCAGAGCGGGAGCCCCAGATACGCAGTATTTT
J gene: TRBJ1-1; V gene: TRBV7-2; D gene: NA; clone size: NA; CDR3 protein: CATLRENTEAFF; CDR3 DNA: TGTGCCACCCTACGAGAGAACACTGAAGCTTTCTTT
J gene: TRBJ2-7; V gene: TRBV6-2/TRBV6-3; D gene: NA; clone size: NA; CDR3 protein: CASSYSRDTYFYEQYF; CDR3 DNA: TGTGCCAGCAGTTACTCACGAGACACCTACTTTTACGAGCAGTACTTC
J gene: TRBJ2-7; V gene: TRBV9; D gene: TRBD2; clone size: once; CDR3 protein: CASSVRLAYNEQYF; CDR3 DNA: TGTGCCAGCAGCGTGCGACTAGCCTACAATGAGCAGTACTTC
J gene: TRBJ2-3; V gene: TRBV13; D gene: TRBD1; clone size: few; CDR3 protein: CASSSRDSYTSTDTQYF; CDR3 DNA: TGTGCCAGCAGCTCCCGGGACAGTTATACTAGCACAGATACGCAGTATTTT
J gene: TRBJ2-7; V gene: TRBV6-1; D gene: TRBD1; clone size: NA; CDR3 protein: CASSGFYRDRGYEQYF; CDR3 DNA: TGTGCCAGCAGTGGCTTTTACCGGGACAGGGGCTACGAGCAGTACTTC